The rows below give T cell receptor beta chains drawn from one sample of a study of T cell responses to AZD1222 COVID-19 vaccine. Clones were read by immunoSEQ multiplex PCR, and TCRdb kept only the in-frame ones, dropping some. The sample yields tens of thousands of clones, around 80% seen once. The sample was peripheral blood, taken on day 0 of AZD1222 vaccination. The receptors come from an adult in good health. The CDR3 runs from the conserved cysteine through the conserved F or W. The order of the fields is D gene, V gene, clone size, J gene, CDR3 DNA, CDR3 protein. A D gene is named only where the DNA matches it firmly. Expanded clones get a size class; other rows say once, few or many, or leave the size out.

d_gene: -; v_gene: TRBV3-1/TRBV3-2; abundance: -; j_gene: TRBJ1-1; CDR3nt: TGTGCCAGCAGCCAGCCGGGACAGAACACTGAAGCTTTCTTT; CDR3aa: CASSQPGQNTEAFF
d_gene: -; v_gene: TRBV18; abundance: -; j_gene: TRBJ2-2; CDR3nt: TGTGCCAGCTCACGGAAAGAGGCCGGGGAGCTGTTTTTT; CDR3aa: CASSRKEAGELFF
d_gene: -; v_gene: TRBV6-4; abundance: once; j_gene: TRBJ2-6; CDR3nt: TGTGCCAGCAGCGACTGGCCGAGGGCTGGGGCCAACGTCCTGACTTTC; CDR3aa: CASSDWPRAGANVLTF
d_gene: -; v_gene: TRBV27; abundance: -; j_gene: TRBJ2-7; CDR3nt: TGTGCCAGCCTAATTTCAGGAGGGCTCTACTTC; CDR3aa: CASLISGGLYF
d_gene: -; v_gene: TRBV10-2; abundance: -; j_gene: TRBJ1-1; CDR3nt: TGCGCCAGCAGTGATCAGGTTGAAGCTTTCTTT; CDR3aa: CASSDQVEAFF
d_gene: TRBD1; v_gene: TRBV7-8; abundance: -; j_gene: TRBJ2-5; CDR3nt: TGTGCCAGCAGCTTAGAGACAGGGCTGTACCAAGAGACCCAGTACTTC; CDR3aa: CASSLETGLYQETQYF
d_gene: -; v_gene: TRBV6-5; abundance: few; j_gene: TRBJ1-1; CDR3nt: TGTGCCAGCAGTCTGAACAGGGAACTAGGCACTGAAGCTTTCTTT; CDR3aa: CASSLNRELGTEAFF
d_gene: TRBD1; v_gene: TRBV6-5; abundance: -; j_gene: TRBJ1-4; CDR3nt: TGTGCCAGCAGCGCCAGGGGGAGAACTAATGAAAAACTGTTTTTT; CDR3aa: CASSARGRTNEKLFF
d_gene: -; v_gene: TRBV7-8; abundance: -; j_gene: TRBJ2-5; CDR3nt: TGTGCCAGCAGCCCGGGACACGGGGTCCAAGAGACCCAGTACTTC; CDR3aa: CASSPGHGVQETQYF
d_gene: -; v_gene: TRBV28; abundance: few; j_gene: TRBJ1-6; CDR3nt: TGTGCCAGCAGTTTGGAGGGGGTCGGTTATTCACCCCTCCACTTT; CDR3aa: CASSLEGVGYSPLHF
d_gene: -; v_gene: TRBV11-2; abundance: -; j_gene: TRBJ1-2; CDR3nt: TGTGCCAGCAGCTTAGGAGGGGCAGGGGTTAGTGGCTACACCTTC; CDR3aa: CASSLGGAGVSGYTF
d_gene: -; v_gene: TRBV5-5; abundance: -; j_gene: TRBJ1-6; CDR3nt: TGTGCCAGCAGCTCAGGGACGAGTAATTCACCCCTCCACTTT; CDR3aa: CASSSGTSNSPLHF
d_gene: TRBD1; v_gene: TRBV7-2; abundance: -; j_gene: TRBJ2-1; CDR3nt: TGTGCCAGCAGCTCCCGGACAGGAATAAACAATGAGCAGTTCTTC; CDR3aa: CASSSRTGINNEQFF
d_gene: TRBD1; v_gene: TRBV3-1/TRBV3-2; abundance: -; j_gene: TRBJ2-2; CDR3nt: TGTGCCAGCAGCGGGCCCCCCTCCGGGGGACAGGATAAGACCGGGGAGCTGTTTTTT; CDR3aa: CASSGPPSGGQDKTGELFF
d_gene: -; v_gene: TRBV5-5; abundance: -; j_gene: TRBJ2-5; CDR3nt: TGTGCCAGCAGCTGGGGAGGGGGAGATGGAGAGACCCAGTACTTC; CDR3aa: CASSWGGGDGETQYF
d_gene: -; v_gene: TRBV10-3; abundance: -; j_gene: TRBJ2-3; CDR3nt: TGTGCCATCAGTGAAACCGGGACCCACACAGATACGCAGTATTTT; CDR3aa: CAISETGTHTDTQYF
d_gene: TRBD2; v_gene: TRBV7-2; abundance: -; j_gene: TRBJ2-7; CDR3nt: TGTGCCAGCAGCTTAACCGGGACTAGCGGATCCTGGAGCTCCTACGAGCAGTACTTC; CDR3aa: CASSLTGTSGSWSSYEQYF
d_gene: TRBD2; v_gene: TRBV29-1; abundance: -; j_gene: TRBJ2-5; CDR3nt: TGCAGCGTCTCGATTGGGACTAGCGGGAAGGGGACCCAGTACTTC; CDR3aa: CSVSIGTSGKGTQYF
d_gene: -; v_gene: TRBV6-5; abundance: once; j_gene: TRBJ2-5; CDR3nt: TGTGCCAGCACCGACAGGGAGGCAGGGGAGACCCAGTACTTC; CDR3aa: CASTDREAGETQYF
d_gene: -; v_gene: TRBV24-1; abundance: -; j_gene: TRBJ2-3; CDR3nt: TGTGCCACCAGTCAGACACCCGGCACAGATACGCAGTATTTT; CDR3aa: CATSQTPGTDTQYF
d_gene: -; v_gene: TRBV28; abundance: -; j_gene: TRBJ2-5; CDR3nt: TGTGCCAGCAGGGGCCGGGCCAGGGATGGTGGAGAGACCCAGTACTTC; CDR3aa: CASRGRARDGGETQYF
d_gene: -; v_gene: TRBV11-2; abundance: -; j_gene: TRBJ1-1; CDR3nt: TGTGCCAGCAGCACCCGGACAGAAGATGAAGCTTTCTTT; CDR3aa: CASSTRTEDEAFF
d_gene: -; v_gene: TRBV5-6; abundance: once; j_gene: TRBJ1-3; CDR3nt: TGTGCCAGCAGACGCACAGGGATCTCTGGAAACACCATATATTTT; CDR3aa: CASRRTGISGNTIYF
d_gene: -; v_gene: TRBV27; abundance: -; j_gene: TRBJ2-7; CDR3nt: TGTGCCAGTCAACACTACGAGCAGTACTTC; CDR3aa: CASQHYEQYF
d_gene: TRBD1; v_gene: TRBV2; abundance: -; j_gene: TRBJ1-3; CDR3nt: TGTGCCAGCAGGGACAGGGGAAACACCATATATTTT; CDR3aa: CASRDRGNTIYF
d_gene: -; v_gene: TRBV30; abundance: -; j_gene: TRBJ1-1; CDR3nt: TGTGCCTGGAGTGGGGGGGACACTGAAGCTTTCTTT; CDR3aa: CAWSGGDTEAFF
d_gene: -; v_gene: TRBV4-1; abundance: -; j_gene: TRBJ2-5; CDR3nt: TGCGCCAGCAGCCTCAATTCAATCCAAGAGACCCAGTACTTC; CDR3aa: CASSLNSIQETQYF
d_gene: TRBD1; v_gene: TRBV28; abundance: -; j_gene: TRBJ1-5; CDR3nt: TGTGCCAGCGCATCTCCCTTCGGACAGGGGAGTCAGCCCCAGCATTTT; CDR3aa: CASASPFGQGSQPQHF
d_gene: TRBD2; v_gene: TRBV27; abundance: once; j_gene: TRBJ2-7; CDR3nt: TGTGCCAGCAGACGATCCCCGGGACTAGAGTTGGACGAGCAGTACTTC; CDR3aa: CASRRSPGLELDEQYF
d_gene: TRBD1; v_gene: TRBV6-5; abundance: -; j_gene: TRBJ2-1; CDR3nt: TGTGCCAGCAGTTACTTGGACAGGGTCAATGAGCAGTTCTTC; CDR3aa: CASSYLDRVNEQFF
d_gene: -; v_gene: TRBV3-1/TRBV3-2; abundance: -; j_gene: TRBJ1-6; CDR3nt: TGTGCCAGCAGCCCAGGGGTTACAGGGTCACCCCTCCACTTT; CDR3aa: CASSPGVTGSPLHF
d_gene: -; v_gene: TRBV3-1/TRBV3-2; abundance: -; j_gene: TRBJ2-2; CDR3nt: TGTGCCAGCAGCCAGGTGGGACCCGAGAACACCGGGGAGCTGTTTTTT; CDR3aa: CASSQVGPENTGELFF
d_gene: -; v_gene: TRBV7-2; abundance: -; j_gene: TRBJ2-5; CDR3nt: TGTGCCAGCAGCTTAGCGTGGAGGGGCGAGACCCAGTACTTC; CDR3aa: CASSLAWRGETQYF